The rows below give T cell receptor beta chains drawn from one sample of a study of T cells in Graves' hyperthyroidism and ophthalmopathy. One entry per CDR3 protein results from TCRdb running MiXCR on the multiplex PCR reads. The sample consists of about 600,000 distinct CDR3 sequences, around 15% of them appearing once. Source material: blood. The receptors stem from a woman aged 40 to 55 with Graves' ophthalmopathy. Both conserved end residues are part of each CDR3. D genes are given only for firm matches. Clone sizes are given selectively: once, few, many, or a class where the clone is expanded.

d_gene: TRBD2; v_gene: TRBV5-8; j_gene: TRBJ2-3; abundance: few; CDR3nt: TGTGCCAGCAGCTTGAAGAAGGCGGGAGGCCTCACAGATACGCAGTATTTT; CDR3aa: CASSLKKAGGLTDTQYF
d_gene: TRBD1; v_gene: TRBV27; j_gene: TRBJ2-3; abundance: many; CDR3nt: TGTGCCAGCAGTGGCCGGACAGGGGGCGTAGATACGCAGTATTTT; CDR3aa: CASSGRTGGVDTQYF
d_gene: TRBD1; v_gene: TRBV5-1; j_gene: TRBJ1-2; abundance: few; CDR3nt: TGCGCCAGCAGCCGCGGATTCCCGGGACAGGACCCCTATGGCTACACCTTC; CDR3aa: CASSRGFPGQDPYGYTF
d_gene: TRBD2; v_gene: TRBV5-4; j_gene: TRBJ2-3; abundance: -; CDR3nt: TGTGCCAGCAGCTTGAGCGGGGGAGGCACAGATACGCAGTATTTT; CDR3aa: CASSLSGGGTDTQYF
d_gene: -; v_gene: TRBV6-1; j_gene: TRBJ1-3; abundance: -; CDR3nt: TGTGCCATTCCAGAACCCCAAGGAAACACCATATATTTT; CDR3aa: CAIPEPQGNTIYF
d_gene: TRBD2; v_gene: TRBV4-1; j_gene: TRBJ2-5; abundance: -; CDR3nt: TGCGCCAGCAGCCAAGAGGGTAGCCGTAGCGGGGGTGGGACCCAGTACTTC; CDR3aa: CASSQEGSRSGGGTQYF
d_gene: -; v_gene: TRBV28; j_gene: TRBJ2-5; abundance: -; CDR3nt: TGTGCCAGCAGTTTGAGCCAGGGATTCGGAGAGACCCAGTACTTC; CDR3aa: CASSLSQGFGETQYF
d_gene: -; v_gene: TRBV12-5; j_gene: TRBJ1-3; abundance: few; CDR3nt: TGTGCTAGTGGTTTGAGGGGCGGACAAGGGGGGGCTGGAAACACCATATATTTT; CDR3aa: CASGLRGGQGGAGNTIYF
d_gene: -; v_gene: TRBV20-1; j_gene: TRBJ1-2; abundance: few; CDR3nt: TGCAGTGCTAGAGGGGCCGGGGGCTACACCTTC; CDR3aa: CSARGAGGYTF
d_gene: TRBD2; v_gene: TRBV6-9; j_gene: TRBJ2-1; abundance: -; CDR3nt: TGTGCCAGCAGTTATGCGGGGACTAGCTCCTACAATGAGCAGTTCTTC; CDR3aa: CASSYAGTSSYNEQFF
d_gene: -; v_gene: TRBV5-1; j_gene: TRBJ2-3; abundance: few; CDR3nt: TGCGCCAGCAGCCTTACTAGGACCGGCACAGATACGCAGTATTTT; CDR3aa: CASSLTRTGTDTQYF
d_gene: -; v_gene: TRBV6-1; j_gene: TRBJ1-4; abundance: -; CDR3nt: TGTGCCAGCAGTGAATCGGGGGTGCGAACTAATGAAAAACTGTTTTTT; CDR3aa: CASSESGVRTNEKLFF
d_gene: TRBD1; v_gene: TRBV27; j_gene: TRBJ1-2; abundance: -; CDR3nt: TGTGCCAGCAGTTTATCGGGACAGGGGCCCCGACGGTATAATGGCTACACCTTC; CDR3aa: CASSLSGQGPRRYNGYTF
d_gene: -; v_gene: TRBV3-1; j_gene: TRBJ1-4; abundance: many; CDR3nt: TGTGCCAGCAGCCAATCGGGGGGAGAAAAACTGTTTTTT; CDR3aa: CASSQSGGEKLFF
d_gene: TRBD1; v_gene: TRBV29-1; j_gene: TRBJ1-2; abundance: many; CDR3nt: TGCAGCGTTGACTGGACAGGGGTGGACTATGGCTACACCTTC; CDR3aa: CSVDWTGVDYGYTF
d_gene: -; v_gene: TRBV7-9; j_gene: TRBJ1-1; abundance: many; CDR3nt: TGTGCCAGCAGCCCAACAGGTCTACCCACTGAAGCTTTCTTT; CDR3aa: CASSPTGLPTEAFF
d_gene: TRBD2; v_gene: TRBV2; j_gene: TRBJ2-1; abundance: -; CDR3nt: TGTGCCAGCAGCATAAGCGGGGTTAATGAGCAGTTCTTC; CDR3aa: CASSISGVNEQFF
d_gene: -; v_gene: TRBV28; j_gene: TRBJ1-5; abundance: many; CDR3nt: TGTGCCAGCAGTCCCCTCCTTAGCAATCAGCCCCAGCATTTT; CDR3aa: CASSPLLSNQPQHF
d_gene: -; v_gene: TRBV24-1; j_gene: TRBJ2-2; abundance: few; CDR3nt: TGTGCCACCGCCTCGGCGGACACCGGGGAGCTGTTTTTT; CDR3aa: CATASADTGELFF
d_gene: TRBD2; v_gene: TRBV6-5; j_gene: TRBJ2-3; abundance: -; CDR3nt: TGTGCCAGCAGTTACGGGGGACTAGCGGGAGGGCCGAGCACAGATACGCAGTATTTT; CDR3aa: CASSYGGLAGGPSTDTQYF
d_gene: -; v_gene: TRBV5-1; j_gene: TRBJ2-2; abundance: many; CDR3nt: TGCGCCAGCAGTTTGCCTCGGGAGAACACCGGGGAGCTGTTTTTT; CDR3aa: CASSLPRENTGELFF
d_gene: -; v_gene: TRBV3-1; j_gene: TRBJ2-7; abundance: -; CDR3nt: TGTGCCAGCAGCCATCGACAGGCCCACGAGCAGTACTTC; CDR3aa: CASSHRQAHEQYF
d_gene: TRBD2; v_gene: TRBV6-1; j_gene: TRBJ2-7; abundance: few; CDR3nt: TGTGCCAGCAGAGAGAGAGGACTAGCGGGGACTTACGAGCAGTACTTC; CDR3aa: CASRERGLAGTYEQYF
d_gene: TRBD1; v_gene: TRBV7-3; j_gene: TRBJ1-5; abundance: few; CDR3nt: TGTGCCAGCAGCCCCAGGGCAGGGGGGTACCAGCCCCAGCATTTT; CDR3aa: CASSPRAGGYQPQHF
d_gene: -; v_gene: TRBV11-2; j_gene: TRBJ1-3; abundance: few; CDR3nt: TGTGCCAGCAGCCCCGTCGGGGGAACTGGAAACACCATATATTTT; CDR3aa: CASSPVGGTGNTIYF
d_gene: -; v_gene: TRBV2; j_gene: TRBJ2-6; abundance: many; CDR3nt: TGTGCCAGCAGTGAATTCGGTCCTGGGGCCAACGTCCTGACTTTC; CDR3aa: CASSEFGPGANVLTF
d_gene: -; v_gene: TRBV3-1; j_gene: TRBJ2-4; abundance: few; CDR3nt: TGTGCCAGCAGCCAAGACACAGGGTATGAGGGCTGGACCAAAAACATTCAGTACTTC; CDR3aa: CASSQDTGYEGWTKNIQYF
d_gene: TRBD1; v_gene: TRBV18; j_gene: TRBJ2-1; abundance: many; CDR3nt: TGTGCCAGCTCACCGTTGGGGACAGGGACCTACAATGAGCAGTTCTTC; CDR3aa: CASSPLGTGTYNEQFF
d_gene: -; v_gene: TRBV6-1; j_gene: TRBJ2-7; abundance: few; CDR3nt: TGTGCCAGCAGTTCGCTCCCTGACGGATCCTACGAGCAGTACTTC; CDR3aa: CASSSLPDGSYEQYF
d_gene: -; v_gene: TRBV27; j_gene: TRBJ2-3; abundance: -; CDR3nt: TGTGCCAGCAGTTTGGGTTGGGCAGATACGCAGTATTTT; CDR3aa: CASSLGWADTQYF
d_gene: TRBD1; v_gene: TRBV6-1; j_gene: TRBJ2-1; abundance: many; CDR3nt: TGTGCCAGCGCCCCAGGGGGCTCGAGAAACAATGAGCAGTTCTTC; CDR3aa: CASAPGGSRNNEQFF
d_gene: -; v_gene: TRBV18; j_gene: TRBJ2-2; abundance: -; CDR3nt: TGTGCCAGCTCACCCCCAGGGGGGCGTCTCACCGGGGAGCTGTTTTTT; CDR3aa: CASSPPGGRLTGELFF